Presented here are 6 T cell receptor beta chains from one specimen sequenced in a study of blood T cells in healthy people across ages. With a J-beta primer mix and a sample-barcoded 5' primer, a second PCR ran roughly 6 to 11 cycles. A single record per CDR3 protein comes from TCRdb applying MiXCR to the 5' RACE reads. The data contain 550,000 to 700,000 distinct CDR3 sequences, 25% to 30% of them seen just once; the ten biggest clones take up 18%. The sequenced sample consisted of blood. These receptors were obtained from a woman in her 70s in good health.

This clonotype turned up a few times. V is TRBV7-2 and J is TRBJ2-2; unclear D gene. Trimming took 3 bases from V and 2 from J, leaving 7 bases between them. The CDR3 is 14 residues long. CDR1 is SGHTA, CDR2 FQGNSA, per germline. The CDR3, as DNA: TGTGCCAGCAGCTTTCCCGTCAACACCGGGGAGCTGTTTTTT. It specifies CASSFPVNTGELFF.

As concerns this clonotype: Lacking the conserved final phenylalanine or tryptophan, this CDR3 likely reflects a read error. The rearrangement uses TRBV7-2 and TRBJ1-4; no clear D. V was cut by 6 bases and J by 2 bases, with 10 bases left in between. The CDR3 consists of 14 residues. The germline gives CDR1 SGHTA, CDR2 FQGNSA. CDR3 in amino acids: CASSIRGTNEKLFS. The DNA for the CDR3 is TGTGCCAGCAGTATCAGAGGGACTAATGAAAAACTGTTTTCT.

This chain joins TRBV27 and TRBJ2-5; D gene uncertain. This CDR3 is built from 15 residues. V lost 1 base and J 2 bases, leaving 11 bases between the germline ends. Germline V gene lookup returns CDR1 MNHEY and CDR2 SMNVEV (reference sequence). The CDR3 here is CASSLFGRLQETQYF. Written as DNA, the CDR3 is TGTGCCAGCAGTTTATTCGGCAGATTACAAGAGACCCAGTACTTC.

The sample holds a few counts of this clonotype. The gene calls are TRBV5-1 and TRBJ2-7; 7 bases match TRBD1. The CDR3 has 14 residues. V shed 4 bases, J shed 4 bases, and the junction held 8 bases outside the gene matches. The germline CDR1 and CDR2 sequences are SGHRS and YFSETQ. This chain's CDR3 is CASSPDRENYEQYF. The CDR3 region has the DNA TGCGCCAGCAGCCCCGACAGGGAAAATTACGAGCAGTACTTC. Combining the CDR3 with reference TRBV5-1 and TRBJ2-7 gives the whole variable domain KAGVTQTPRYLIKTRGQQVTLSCSPISGHRSVSWYQQTPGQGLQFLFEYFSETQRNKGNFPGRFSGRQFSNSRSEMNVSTLELGDSALYLCASSPDRENYEQYFGPGTRLTVT.

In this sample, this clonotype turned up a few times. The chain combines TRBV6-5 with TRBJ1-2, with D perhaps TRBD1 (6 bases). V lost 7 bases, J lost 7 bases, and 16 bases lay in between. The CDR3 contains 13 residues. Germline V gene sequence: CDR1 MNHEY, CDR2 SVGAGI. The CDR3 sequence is CASTYGGGGGYTF. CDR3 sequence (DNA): TGTGCCAGCACCTACGGGGGCGGAGGTGGCTACACCTTC.

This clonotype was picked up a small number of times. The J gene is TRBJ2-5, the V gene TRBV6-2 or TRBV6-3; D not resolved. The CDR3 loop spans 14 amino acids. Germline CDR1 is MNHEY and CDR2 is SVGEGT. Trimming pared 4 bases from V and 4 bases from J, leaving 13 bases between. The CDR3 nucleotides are TGTGCCAGCAGTTCTCTGGGAAGAAGAGAGACCCAGTACTTC. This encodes CASSSLGRRETQYF.